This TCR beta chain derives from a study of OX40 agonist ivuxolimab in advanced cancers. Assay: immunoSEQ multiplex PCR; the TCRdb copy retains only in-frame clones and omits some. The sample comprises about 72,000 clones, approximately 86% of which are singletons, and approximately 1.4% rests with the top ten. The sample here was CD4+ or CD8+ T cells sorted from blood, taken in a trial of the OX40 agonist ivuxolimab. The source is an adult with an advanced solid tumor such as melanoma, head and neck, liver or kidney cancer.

The CDR3 nucleotides read TGTGCCAGCAGCGGGACAGGGGGCTTCACAGATACGCAGTATTTT. Translation: CASSGTGGFTDTQYF. The genes are TRBV2 and TRBJ2-3; TRBD1 matches 12 bases. Germline assignment: CDR1 SNHLY and CDR2 FYNNEI. After removal of 6 bases from V and 2 bases from J, the junction contained 3 bases not matched to a gene. The CDR3 is made up of 15 amino acids.